The rows below give T cell receptor beta chains drawn from one sample of a study of blood T cell repertoires in COVID-19. The assay was immunoSEQ multiplex PCR, and TCRdb's table has in-frame clones only and misses some. The sample yields 45,000 to 65,000 clones, about 76% seen once. Sequenced material: peripheral blood. The receptors were gathered from a man aged 65 to 79 with active or convalescent COVID-19. The CDR3 runs from the conserved cysteine through the conserved F or W. Each record gives: clone size, V gene, D gene, J gene, CDR3 protein, CDR3 DNA. The D gene is left open where the match is weak. Clone size is not always given. Where it is, it says once, few, many or a class for expanded clones.

size: once
V: TRBV6-1
D: .
J: TRBJ2-3
CDR3: CASSDRWDLNTQYF
DNA: TGTGCCAGCAGTGACCGATGGGACTTGAATACGCAGTATTTT

size: .
V: TRBV9
D: TRBD2
J: TRBJ2-1
CDR3: CASTIGGTSGRNEQFF
DNA: TGTGCCAGCACCATAGGGGGGACTAGCGGGAGGAATGAGCAGTTCTTC

size: .
V: TRBV7-9
D: TRBD1
J: TRBJ2-1
CDR3: CASSPDRGPINEQFF
DNA: TGTGCCAGCAGCCCCGACAGGGGGCCTATTAATGAGCAGTTCTTC

size: .
V: TRBV19
D: .
J: TRBJ1-5
CDR3: CASCIFDTNQPQHF
DNA: TGTGCCAGTTGTATATTCGACACTAATCAGCCCCAGCATTTT

size: .
V: TRBV19
D: .
J: TRBJ1-1
CDR3: CASSRGGLGTEAFF
DNA: TGTGCCAGTAGTCGGGGGGGGCTGGGCACTGAAGCTTTCTTT

size: .
V: TRBV4-3
D: TRBD2
J: TRBJ2-1
CDR3: CASSQDSSGRFNEQFF
DNA: TGCGCCAGCAGCCAAGATTCAAGCGGGAGGTTCAATGAGCAGTTCTTC

size: .
V: TRBV7-2
D: TRBD1
J: TRBJ2-7
CDR3: CASSRAGTGFHEQYF
DNA: TGTGCCAGCAGCCGCGCCGGGACAGGGTTCCACGAGCAGTACTTC

size: many
V: TRBV10-1
D: TRBD1
J: TRBJ1-5
CDR3: CASSDPTGLVSNQPQHF
DNA: TGCGCCAGCAGTGACCCGACAGGGTTGGTGAGCAATCAGCCCCAGCATTTT

size: .
V: TRBV12-3/TRBV12-4
D: .
J: TRBJ1-4
CDR3: CASSSGLNEKLFF
DNA: TGTGCCAGCAGTTCGGGTCTTAATGAAAAACTGTTTTTT

size: .
V: TRBV12-5
D: .
J: TRBJ1-4
CDR3: CASGLSRLGTNEKLFF
DNA: TGTGCTAGTGGTTTGTCAAGACTGGGAACTAATGAAAAACTGTTTTTT

size: .
V: TRBV15
D: .
J: TRBJ2-1
CDR3: CATSRDRVGQSLDEQFF
DNA: TGTGCCACCAGCAGAGATAGAGTCGGACAGTCCCTTGATGAGCAGTTCTTC

size: .
V: TRBV18
D: .
J: TRBJ2-1
CDR3: CASSPEVGEQFF
DNA: TGTGCCAGCTCACCGGAGGTCGGAGAGCAGTTCTTC

size: .
V: TRBV4-3
D: TRBD1
J: TRBJ1-3
CDR3: CASSQVRGPGNTIYF
DNA: TGCGCCAGCAGCCAAGTCAGGGGGCCTGGAAACACCATATATTTT

size: .
V: TRBV11-2
D: TRBD2
J: TRBJ2-7
CDR3: CASSLSGLAGGHEQYF
DNA: TGTGCCAGCAGCTTATCGGGACTAGCGGGAGGGCACGAGCAGTACTTC

size: .
V: TRBV20-1
D: .
J: TRBJ2-4
CDR3: CSASREALAKNIQYF
DNA: TGCAGTGCTAGTAGGGAGGCCCTGGCCAAAAACATTCAGTACTTC

size: .
V: TRBV28
D: .
J: TRBJ1-1
CDR3: CASSPGTYTLRTEAFF
DNA: TGTGCCAGCAGTCCCGGGACATACACCTTGAGGACTGAAGCTTTCTTT

size: .
V: TRBV11-2
D: .
J: TRBJ2-1
CDR3: CASRPLAPSSYNEQFF
DNA: TGTGCCAGCAGACCCCTAGCGCCGAGCTCCTACAATGAGCAGTTCTTC

size: .
V: TRBV4-1
D: .
J: TRBJ2-5
CDR3: CASSQVAGETQYF
DNA: TGCGCCAGCAGCCAAGTTGCAGGAGAGACCCAGTACTTC

size: .
V: TRBV19
D: .
J: TRBJ1-4
CDR3: CASKTAGAFEKLFF
DNA: TGTGCCAGTAAAACGGCAGGGGCCTTTGAAAAACTGTTTTTT

size: few
V: TRBV6-1
D: .
J: TRBJ1-4
CDR3: CASSETGLYEKLFF
DNA: TGTGCCAGCAGTGAAACAGGGCTCTATGAAAAACTGTTTTTT

size: few
V: TRBV14
D: .
J: TRBJ2-2
CDR3: CASSQVRSNTGELFF
DNA: TGTGCCAGCAGCCAAGTCAGATCGAACACCGGGGAGCTGTTTTTT

size: .
V: TRBV5-1
D: TRBD1
J: TRBJ2-2
CDR3: CASSSGQLAPGELFF
DNA: TGCGCCAGCAGCTCGGGACAGTTGGCGCCCGGGGAGCTGTTTTTT

size: few
V: TRBV5-1
D: .
J: TRBJ1-2
CDR3: CASREEGNYGYTF
DNA: TGCGCCAGCAGGGAGGAGGGAAACTATGGCTACACCTTC

size: .
V: TRBV5-6
D: TRBD2
J: TRBJ2-3
CDR3: CASSLEPAGADTQYF
DNA: TGTGCCAGCAGCTTGGAACCAGCGGGAGCGGATACGCAGTATTTT

size: .
V: TRBV19
D: TRBD1
J: TRBJ2-6
CDR3: CASTSRDRGYGANVLTF
DNA: TGTGCCAGTACCTCCCGGGACAGGGGATATGGGGCCAACGTCCTGACTTTC

size: .
V: TRBV5-1
D: TRBD1
J: TRBJ1-1
CDR3: CASNKAGGPTTRREAFF
DNA: TGCGCCAGCAACAAGGCAGGGGGTCCTACCACCCGGAGGGAAGCTTTCTTT

size: .
V: TRBV11-2
D: TRBD2
J: TRBJ2-2
CDR3: CASGTTNTGELFF
DNA: TGTGCCAGCGGGACTACGAACACCGGGGAGCTGTTTTTT

size: .
V: TRBV5-6
D: TRBD1
J: TRBJ2-7
CDR3: CASSFRQGHEQYF
DNA: TGTGCCAGCAGCTTTCGACAGGGCCACGAGCAGTACTTC

size: .
V: TRBV11-3
D: .
J: TRBJ2-7
CDR3: CASTQGFDEQYF
DNA: TGTGCCAGCACACAGGGATTTGACGAGCAGTACTTC

size: few
V: TRBV11-3
D: .
J: TRBJ1-1
CDR3: CASSLGAEAFF
DNA: TGTGCCAGCAGCTTGGGCGCTGAAGCTTTCTTT

size: .
V: TRBV5-1
D: .
J: TRBJ2-4
CDR3: CASSSPSKNIQYF
DNA: TGCGCCAGCAGCTCCCCTTCCAAAAACATTCAGTACTTC

size: once
V: TRBV3-1/TRBV3-2
D: .
J: TRBJ2-6
CDR3: CASSQAGAGANVLTF
DNA: TGTGCCAGCAGCCAGGCGGGGGCGGGGGCCAACGTCCTGACTTTC

size: .
V: TRBV20-1
D: .
J: TRBJ1-1
CDR3: CSPASNTEAFF
DNA: TGCAGTCCAGCGTCGAACACTGAAGCTTTCTTT

size: .
V: TRBV2
D: .
J: TRBJ1-5
CDR3: CASNLQGGRTNQPQHF
DNA: TGTGCCAGCAACCTGCAGGGAGGGAGAACAAATCAGCCCCAGCATTTT

size: .
V: TRBV28
D: .
J: TRBJ2-1
CDR3: CASNRPQLIFNEQFF
DNA: TGTGCCAGCAACAGACCCCAGCTTATATTCAATGAGCAGTTCTTC

size: .
V: TRBV11-2
D: .
J: TRBJ1-2
CDR3: CASSLVRGARGYGYTF
DNA: TGTGCCAGCAGCTTAGTGCGGGGGGCGCGCGGGTATGGCTACACCTTC

size: .
V: TRBV24-1
D: TRBD2
J: TRBJ2-1
CDR3: CATSDSGGTYNEQFF
DNA: TGTGCCACCAGTGACTCGGGAGGGACCTACAATGAGCAGTTCTTC

size: .
V: TRBV19
D: .
J: TRBJ1-5
CDR3: CASSMARGQPQHF
DNA: TGTGCCAGTAGTATGGCCCGAGGACAGCCCCAGCATTTT

size: .
V: TRBV19
D: .
J: TRBJ1-3
CDR3: CASSIQQLVSGNTIYF
DNA: TGTGCCAGTAGTATTCAACAGCTCGTCTCTGGAAACACCATATATTTT

size: .
V: TRBV6-1
D: TRBD2
J: TRBJ2-7
CDR3: CASSDEASGGYEQYF
DNA: TGTGCCAGCAGTGATGAGGCTAGCGGGGGGTACGAGCAGTACTTC

size: .
V: TRBV30
D: TRBD1
J: TRBJ1-2
CDR3: CAWSPRDRSFYGYTF
DNA: TGTGCCTGGAGTCCCCGGGACAGGAGTTTCTATGGCTACACCTTC

size: .
V: TRBV7-9
D: TRBD1
J: TRBJ1-2
CDR3: CASSLMDRGSDGYTF
DNA: TGTGCCAGCAGCTTAATGGACAGGGGATCTGACGGCTACACCTTC

size: .
V: TRBV10-3
D: .
J: TRBJ2-6
CDR3: CAISQGLMANVLTF
DNA: TGTGCCATCAGTCAGGGGCTGATGGCCAACGTCCTGACTTTC

size: few
V: TRBV24-1
D: .
J: TRBJ1-2
CDR3: CATSDSGQGRDYGYTF
DNA: TGTGCCACCAGTGACTCGGGACAAGGTCGGGACTATGGCTACACCTTC

size: few
V: TRBV14
D: .
J: TRBJ1-1
CDR3: CASSPQGQGWTEAFF
DNA: TGTGCCAGCAGCCCCCAAGGGCAGGGCTGGACTGAAGCTTTCTTT

size: once
V: TRBV29-1
D: TRBD2
J: TRBJ2-1
CDR3: CSAHSSGEGNEQFF
DNA: TGCAGCGCCCATTCTAGCGGTGAGGGCAATGAGCAGTTCTTC

size: .
V: TRBV4-1
D: TRBD1
J: TRBJ1-1
CDR3: CASSQGQGSVNTEAFF
DNA: TGCGCCAGCAGCCAGGGACAGGGTAGCGTGAACACTGAAGCTTTCTTT

size: .
V: TRBV4-1
D: TRBD1
J: TRBJ1-5
CDR3: CASSQGTGFQPQHF
DNA: TGCGCCAGCAGCCAAGGGACAGGGTTTCAGCCCCAGCATTTT

size: .
V: TRBV18
D: .
J: TRBJ1-3
CDR3: CASSPPPLRGSGNTIYF
DNA: TGTGCCAGCTCACCACCTCCTTTAAGGGGCTCTGGAAACACCATATATTTT